The 23 T cell receptor beta chains below all came from one sample that was sequenced in a study of vaccination effects on CD4 cells after COVID-19. Using immunoSEQ multiplex PCR, the repertoire was profiled, and TCRdb retains in-frame clones only, with some absent. The repertoire includes around 70,000 clones, approximately 80% of them detected once, and roughly 2% sits in the top ten. Culture lasted roughly eleven days before CD4+ T cell isolation. No antigen is known for these receptors. The sample was CD4+ T cells from PBMCs cultured without peptide, taken before COVID-19 vaccination. The receptors originated from a human donor who received a COVID-19 vaccine.

On this clone itself: Other DNA sequences in the sample encode the same CDR3. The chain uses TRBV24-1 and TRBJ1-5, with no clear D. The CDR3 is 12 amino acids. V shed 3 bases and J shed 4 bases, with 3 bases lying between them. Germline V CDR1 and CDR2: KGHDR, SFDVKD. This chain's CDR3 is CATSDNNQPQHF. DNA for the CDR3: TGTGCCACCAGTGATAATAATCAGCCCCAGCATTTT.

The gene calls are TRBV2 and TRBJ1-1; no reliable D call. This CDR3 comprises 13 residues. V lost 0 bases, J lost 1 base, and 3 bases lay in between. Germline CDR1 SNHLY, CDR2 FYNNEI. CDR3: CASSEAANTEAFF. As DNA, the CDR3 is TGTGCCAGCAGTGAAGCAGCGAACACTGAAGCTTTCTTT.

The CDR3 here is CASSQEWDRGSYEQYV. Here the CDR3 DNA reads TGCGCCAGCAGCCAAGAGTGGGACAGAGGCTCCTACGAGCAGTACGTC. V usage is TRBV4-1 and J usage is TRBJ2-7, with 7 nucleotides matching TRBD1. Germline loops: CDR1 MGHRA, CDR2 YSYEKL. This CDR3 is built from 16 residues. V gave up 0 bases and J gave up 0 bases; unmatched junction bases: 5.

V usage is TRBV9 and J usage is TRBJ2-3; D assignment may be TRBD1 or TRBD2 (5 bases each). The CDR3 runs 14 residues. Germline assignment: CDR1 SGDLS and CDR2 YYNGEE. V was trimmed by 0 bases and J by 4 bases, leaving 9 bases between them. CDR3 protein: CASSVGGEADTQYF. CDR3 sequence (DNA): TGTGCCAGCAGCGTAGGAGGGGAAGCAGATACGCAGTATTTT.

The genes are TRBV24-1 and TRBJ2-1, with D perhaps TRBD1 (5 bases). Germline CDR1 is KGHDR and CDR2 is SFDVKD. The V end was cut by 3 bases, the J end by 8 bases, with 16 bases between. CDR3 length: 15 amino acids. CDR3 loop: CATSDQGLVSDEQFF. Here the CDR3 DNA reads TGTGCCACCAGTGATCAGGGTCTGGTCTCGGATGAGCAGTTCTTC.

A few counts support this clone. The V and J genes are TRBV6-6 and TRBJ2-1; the D gene is possibly TRBD2 (6 bases). Between the trimmed V and J ends, which lost 7 bases and 2 bases, there was a span of 9 bases. Germline-derived CDR1 and CDR2 are MNHNY and SVGAGI (reference sequence). The CDR3 runs to 13 residues. CDR3 protein: CASTGETYNEQFF. The CDR3 DNA sequence: TGTGCCAGCACGGGGGAAACCTACAATGAGCAGTTCTTC.

This chain links TRBV5-4 with TRBJ2-6; D call uncertain. Trimming left V 3 bases short and J 4 bases short, with 8 bases between. The CDR3 totals 14 residues. Germline V gene data show CDR1 as SGHNT and CDR2 as YYREEE (reference sequence). The CDR3 DNA reads TGTGCCAGCAGCTCTCCCCCGGGGGCCAACGTCCTGACTTTC. It translates to CASSSPPGANVLTF.

The J gene is TRBJ1-4, the V gene TRBV6-5; D is uncertain. Trimming took off 0 bases at V and 8 bases at J, with 4 bases between the two ends. CDR1 MNHEY and CDR2 SVGAGI come from the germline V gene. This CDR3 spans 12 amino acids. The CDR3 region has the DNA TGTGCCAGCAGTTACTCACGGGAAAAACTGTTTTTT. Protein: CASSYSREKLFF.

This chain links TRBV11-2 with TRBJ2-2; D is unclear. V was cut by 5 bases and J by 4 bases, with 8 bases left in between. Germline CDR1 reads SGHAT; CDR2 reads FQNNGV. CDR3 length: 13 amino acids. Here the CDR3 DNA reads TGTGCCAGCAGCACGTCAGCCACCGGGGAGCTGTTTTTT. Translation gives CASSTSATGELFF.

The chain carries TRBV6-1 and TRBJ2-5; D call uncertain. Germline V lookup: CDR1 MNHNS, CDR2 SASEGT. The CDR3 spans 14 residues. V lost 5 bases to trimming and J lost 2 bases, with 12 bases between them. In DNA form, the CDR3 reads TGTGCCAGCAGTTATTTGGTAGGACAAGAGACCCAGTACTTC. Its translation: CASSYLVGQETQYF.

The CDR3 here is CASSAVLASYSYEQYV. In nucleotides, the CDR3 is TGCGCCAGCAGCGCGGTACTAGCGAGTTACTCCTACGAGCAGTACGTC. J is TRBJ2-7 and V is TRBV5-1; 7 bases fit TRBD2. The germline V gene encodes CDR1 SGHRS and CDR2 YFSETQ. V lost 4 bases, J lost 0 bases, and 10 bases stayed unmatched. The CDR3 is made up of 16 amino acids.

This clone was seen a handful of times. The chain couples TRBV10-1 to TRBJ1-5; D gene ambiguous. The V end lost 3 bases, the J end lost 5 bases, and 5 bases lay between the germline ends. Germline CDR1 and CDR2: WNHNN and SYGVQD (reference sequence). The CDR3 is made up of 12 amino acids. As DNA, the CDR3 is TGCGCCAGCAGTGAATCGGATCAGCCCCAGCATTTT. Amino acids: CASSESDQPQHF.

CDR3: CASSLRPDNEQFF. CDR3 in DNA: TGTGCCAGCAGCTTAAGGCCAGACAATGAGCAGTTCTTC. The chain is built from TRBV7-2 and TRBJ2-1; no definite D call. The CDR3 spans 13 residues. Germline CDR1 SGHTA, CDR2 FQGNSA. Trimming stripped 2 bases from V and 5 bases from J, with 7 bases between.

The table lists this clone with a few counts. V usage is TRBV30 and J usage is TRBJ1-4; 9 bases are a match to TRBD1. This CDR3 spans 16 amino acids. V dropped 7 bases and J dropped 2; count of bases not matched to a gene: 11. Germline V gene sequence: CDR1 GTSNPN, CDR2 SVGIG (reference sequence). In DNA, the CDR3 is TGTGCCTCTGAACCGGGACAGGGTAGGACTAATGAAAAACTGTTTTTT. Its protein product is CASEPGQGRTNEKLFF.

Only one count was recorded for this clone. J is TRBJ1-1 and V is TRBV7-2; D is possibly TRBD1 (5 bases). V was trimmed by 0 bases and J by 0 bases, leaving 8 bases between them. CDR1 SGHTA and CDR2 FQGNSA come from the germline V gene. The CDR3 is made up of 15 amino acids. The CDR3, as DNA: TGTGCCAGCAGCTTAGCTGGGACTATGAACACTGAAGCTTTCTTT. Translated: CASSLAGTMNTEAFF.

This chain uses TRBV12-3 or TRBV12-4 with TRBJ1-1; D is unresolved. The V end was cut by 6 bases, the J end by 6 bases, with 14 bases between. This CDR3 comprises 13 residues. The CDR3 protein is CASSPTLTSEAFF. The CDR3 coding sequence is TGTGCCAGCAGCCCCACGCTTACTTCTGAAGCTTTCTTT.

The gene calls are TRBV7-8 and TRBJ2-3, with a possible D match to TRBD2 (5 bases). Trimming took 5 bases from V and 2 from J, leaving 17 bases between them. Germline V gene sequence: CDR1 SGHVS, CDR2 FQNEAQ. The CDR3 extends over 16 amino acids. CDR3 nucleotide sequence: TGTGCCAGCAGCCCAGTCGTCAGCGGATACACAGATACGCAGTATTTT. Its translation: CASSPVVSGYTDTQYF.

The chain carries TRBV7-2 and TRBJ1-5, with D unclear. V was cut by 7 bases and J by 4 bases, with 14 bases left in between. Germline CDR1 is SGHTA and CDR2 is FQGNSA. The CDR3 extends over 14 amino acids. The CDR3 sequence is CASTLGGRNQPQHF. CDR3 nucleotide sequence: TGTGCCAGCACCCTCGGCGGACGAAATCAGCCCCAGCATTTT.

The rearrangement links TRBV24-1 to TRBJ2-1, with a weak D call TRBD2 (5 bases). This CDR3 region has 16 residues. Germline V gene sequence: CDR1 KGHDR, CDR2 SFDVKD. Trimming took off 4 bases at V and 0 bases at J, with 12 bases between the two ends. CDR3 sequence (DNA): TGTGCCACCAGTGACCCAGGACGGGGCTCCTACAATGAGCAGTTCTTC. Residues: CATSDPGRGSYNEQFF.

This clone came up once. CDR3 residues: CAWSRGGPNTGELFF. The CDR3 nucleotides read TGTGCCTGGAGCCGCGGGGGGCCAAACACCGGGGAGCTGTTTTTT. The rearrangement uses TRBV30 and TRBJ2-2, with 8 nucleotides matching TRBD2. The V segment lost 3 bases and the J segment 2 bases; nucleotides outside the gene matches: 5. The CDR3 runs to 15 residues. Germline-derived CDR1 and CDR2 are GTSNPN and SVGIG (reference sequence).

This clone was seen a few times. V usage is TRBV7-2 and J usage is TRBJ1-2; possible D gene TRBD1, 6 bases. Trimming removed 2 bases at V and 4 bases at J, with 11 bases between. The CDR3 extends over 14 amino acids. Germline CDR1 SGHTA, CDR2 FQGNSA. This CDR3 reads CASSLQGQLYGYTF. CDR3 DNA sequence: TGTGCCAGCAGCTTACAGGGGCAACTCTATGGCTACACCTTC.

This clone was observed a single time. The chain carries TRBV29-1 and TRBJ1-2; D not certain. The CDR3 extends over 10 amino acids. Germline CDR1 and CDR2: SQVTM and ANQGSEA. V was pared by 3 bases and J by 6 bases, with 5 bases between. The chain's CDR3 is CSVDRDGYTF. The CDR3 coding sequence is TGCAGCGTTGACCGGGATGGCTACACCTTC.

The J gene is TRBJ2-1, the V gene TRBV14; 9 nucleotides agree with TRBD2. CDR1 SGHDN and CDR2 FVKESK come from the germline V gene. The junction had 5 bases not matched to a gene; V was cut back by 1 base and J by 4 bases. The CDR3 contains 16 residues. The CDR3 reads CASSQVAGGLYNEQFF. In DNA, the CDR3 is TGTGCCAGCAGCCAAGTGGCGGGGGGGCTTTACAATGAGCAGTTCTTC.